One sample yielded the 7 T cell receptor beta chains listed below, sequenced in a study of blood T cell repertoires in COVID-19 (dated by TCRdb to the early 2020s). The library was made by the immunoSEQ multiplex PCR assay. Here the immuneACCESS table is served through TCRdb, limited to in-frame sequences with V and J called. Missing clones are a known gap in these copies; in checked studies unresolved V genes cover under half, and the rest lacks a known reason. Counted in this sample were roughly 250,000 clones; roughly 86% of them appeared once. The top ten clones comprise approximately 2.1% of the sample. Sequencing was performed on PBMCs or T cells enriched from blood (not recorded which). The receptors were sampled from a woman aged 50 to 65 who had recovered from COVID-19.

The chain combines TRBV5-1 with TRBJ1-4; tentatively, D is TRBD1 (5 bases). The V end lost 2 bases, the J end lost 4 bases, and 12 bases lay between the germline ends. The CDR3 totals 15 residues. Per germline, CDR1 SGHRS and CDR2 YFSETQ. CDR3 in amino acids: CASSLTRARNEKLFF. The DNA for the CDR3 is TGCGCCAGCAGCTTAACCAGGGCCCGTAATGAAAAACTGTTTTTT.

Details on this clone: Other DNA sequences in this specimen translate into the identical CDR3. CDR3 sequence: CASSLAGSSYNEQFF. CDR3 bases: TGTGCCAGCAGCTTAGCAGGGAGTTCTTACAATGAGCAGTTCTTC. The V and J genes are TRBV7-2 and TRBJ2-1; D perhaps matches TRBD2 (5 bases). Looked up from germline, CDR1 is SGHTA and CDR2 is FQGNSA. V was shortened by 0 bases and J by 4 bases, with 10 bases between the two germline ends. This CDR3 is built from 15 residues.

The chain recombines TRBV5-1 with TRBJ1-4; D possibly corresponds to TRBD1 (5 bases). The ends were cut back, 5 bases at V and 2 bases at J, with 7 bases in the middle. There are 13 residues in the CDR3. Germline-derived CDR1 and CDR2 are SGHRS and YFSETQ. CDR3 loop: CASRRQTNEKLFF. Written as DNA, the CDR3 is TGCGCCAGCAGGCGACAGACTAATGAAAAACTGTTTTTT.

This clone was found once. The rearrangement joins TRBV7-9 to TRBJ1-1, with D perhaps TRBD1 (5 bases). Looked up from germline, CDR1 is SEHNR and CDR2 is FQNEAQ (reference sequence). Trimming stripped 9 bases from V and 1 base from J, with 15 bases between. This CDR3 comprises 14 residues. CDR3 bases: TGTGCCAGTTCGACGGGGGTGCAGAACACTGAAGCTTTCTTT. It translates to CASSTGVQNTEAFF.

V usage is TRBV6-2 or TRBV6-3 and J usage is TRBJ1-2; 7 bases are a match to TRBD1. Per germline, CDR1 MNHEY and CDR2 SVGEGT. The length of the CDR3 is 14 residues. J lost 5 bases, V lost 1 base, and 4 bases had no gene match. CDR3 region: CASSYFPGQYGYTF. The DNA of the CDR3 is TGTGCCAGCAGTTACTTCCCGGGACAGTATGGCTACACCTTC.

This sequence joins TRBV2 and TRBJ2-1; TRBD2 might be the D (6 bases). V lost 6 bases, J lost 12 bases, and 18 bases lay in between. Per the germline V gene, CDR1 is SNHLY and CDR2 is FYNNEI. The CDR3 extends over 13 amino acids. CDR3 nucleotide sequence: TGTGCCAGCAGGGGGACTCCGCGTCCAGGGCAGTTCTTC. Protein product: CASRGTPRPGQFF.

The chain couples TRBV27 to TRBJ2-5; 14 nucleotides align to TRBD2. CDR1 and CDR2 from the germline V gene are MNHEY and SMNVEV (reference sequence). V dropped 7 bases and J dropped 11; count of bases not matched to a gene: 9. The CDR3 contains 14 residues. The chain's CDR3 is CASTPGLAGGPQYF. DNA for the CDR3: TGTGCCAGCACCCCCGGACTAGCGGGAGGACCTCAGTACTTC.